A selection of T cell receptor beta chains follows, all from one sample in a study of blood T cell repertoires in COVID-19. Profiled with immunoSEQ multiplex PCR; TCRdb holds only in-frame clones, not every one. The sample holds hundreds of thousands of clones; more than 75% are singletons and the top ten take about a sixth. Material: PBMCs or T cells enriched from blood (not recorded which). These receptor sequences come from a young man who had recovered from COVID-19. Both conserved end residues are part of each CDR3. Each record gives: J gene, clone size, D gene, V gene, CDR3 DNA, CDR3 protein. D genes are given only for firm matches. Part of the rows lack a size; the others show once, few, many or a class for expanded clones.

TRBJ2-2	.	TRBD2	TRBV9	TGTGCCAGCAGCGTGAGGGCCCTTTCGGGGGGGACCGGGGAGCTGTTTTTT	CASSVRALSGGTGELFF
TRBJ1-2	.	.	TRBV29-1	TGCAGCGTTGGAGGGAGGGGAGGCCGCTATGGCTACACCTTC	CSVGGRGGRYGYTF
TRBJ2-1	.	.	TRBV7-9	TGTGCCAGCAGCTTAGTTGGACTTAACAATGAGCAGTTCTTC	CASSLVGLNNEQFF
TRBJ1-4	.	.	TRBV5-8	TGTGCCAGCAGCTTGACGGGAACCCAAACTAATGAAAAACTGTTTTTT	CASSLTGTQTNEKLFF
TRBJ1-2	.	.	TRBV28	TGTGCCAGCAGTCCAGGGCGAGGCTACACCTTC	CASSPGRGYTF
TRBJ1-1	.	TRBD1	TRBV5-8	TGTGCCAGCAGCTTGCCGGGACAGGGGCACACTGAAGCTTTCTTT	CASSLPGQGHTEAFF
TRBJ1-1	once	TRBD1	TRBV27	TGTGCCAGCAGTTCATCCCGGGACAGTTGGGCGAAGGATACTGAAGCTTTCTTT	CASSSSRDSWAKDTEAFF
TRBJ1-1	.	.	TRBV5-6	TGTGCCAGCAGCCTGAGGGGACACGAAGCTTTCTTT	CASSLRGHEAFF
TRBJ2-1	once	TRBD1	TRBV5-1	TGCGCCAGCAGCTTGGCAGGGGGCCTAGGGGTCAATGAGCAGTTCTTC	CASSLAGGLGVNEQFF
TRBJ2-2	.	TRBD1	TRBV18	TGTGCCAGCTCACCTAACAGGGGCCTATTCACCGGGGAGCTGTTTTTT	CASSPNRGLFTGELFF
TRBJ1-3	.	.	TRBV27	TGTGCCAGCTCGGGACTCTCGAGCTCTGGAAACACCATATATTTT	CASSGLSSSGNTIYF
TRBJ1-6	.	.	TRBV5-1	TGCGCCAGCAGCTTGGCCCTTCGGACTCCTTCACCCCTCCACTTT	CASSLALRTPSPLHF
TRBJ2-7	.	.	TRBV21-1	TGTGCCAGCAGCAAAAACCAGGACAGTACCTACGAGCAGTACTTC	CASSKNQDSTYEQYF
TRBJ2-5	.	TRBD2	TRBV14	TGTGCCAGCAGCCGACCCGGGACTAGCGGGAGAGAGACCCAGTACTTC	CASSRPGTSGRETQYF
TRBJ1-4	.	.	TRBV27	TGTGCCAGCCGCAGGCGGGGGGAAGTGGAAAAACTGTTTTTT	CASRRRGEVEKLFF
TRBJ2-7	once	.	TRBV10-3	TGTGCCATCAGTTACGTGGCCGGAGGCTACGAGCAGTACTTC	CAISYVAGGYEQYF
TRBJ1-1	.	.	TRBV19	TGTGCCAGTAGTATAGAGAGGCCGATGAACACTGAAGCTTTCTTT	CASSIERPMNTEAFF
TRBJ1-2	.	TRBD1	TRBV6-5	TGTGCCAGCAGGTTGGGACAGGGCAACTATGGCTACACCTTC	CASRLGQGNYGYTF
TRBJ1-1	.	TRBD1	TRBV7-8	TGTGCCAGCAGCCCGCAGGGGGGATGGACTGAAGCTTTCTTT	CASSPQGGWTEAFF
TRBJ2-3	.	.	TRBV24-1	TGTGCCACCAGTGCGCTAATCACAGATACGCAGTATTTT	CATSALITDTQYF
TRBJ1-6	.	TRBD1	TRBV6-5	TGTGCCAGCAGTTACCGGCAGGGGGGAAACTCACCCCTCCACTTT	CASSYRQGGNSPLHF
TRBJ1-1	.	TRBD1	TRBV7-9	TGTGCCAGCAGCCCGACGACAGGGGAAGCTTTCTTT	CASSPTTGEAFF
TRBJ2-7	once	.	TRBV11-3	TGTGCCAGCAGCAAGGGGACACACTCCTACGAGCAGTACTTC	CASSKGTHSYEQYF
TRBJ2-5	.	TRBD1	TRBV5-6	TGTGCCAGCAGCTTTGACAGGGGGCTCGGAGAAGAGACCCAGTACTTC	CASSFDRGLGEETQYF
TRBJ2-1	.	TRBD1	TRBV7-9	TGTGCCAGCAGCTTAGCGGGTTCGAACAGGGGGCTTTACAATGAGCAGTTCTTC	CASSLAGSNRGLYNEQFF
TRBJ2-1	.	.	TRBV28	TGTGCCAGCAAACCCCTCCACAGAGACCGTCCTCACCAGTTCTTC	CASKPLHRDRPHQFF
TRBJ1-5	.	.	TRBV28	TGTGCCAGCAGTTCCCTCCCGCTATATAGCAATCAGCCCCAGCATTTT	CASSSLPLYSNQPQHF
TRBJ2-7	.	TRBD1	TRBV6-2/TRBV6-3	TGTGCCAGCAGTTTAACAGGGGGACACTCCTACGAGCAGTACTTC	CASSLTGGHSYEQYF
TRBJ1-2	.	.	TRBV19	TGTGCCAGTAGTATGGGGGGGCCCCGTACGTTCTATGGCTACACCTTC	CASSMGGPRTFYGYTF
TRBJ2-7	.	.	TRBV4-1	TGCGCCAGCAGCCAAGACGCGGGGCCCTACGAGCAGTACTTC	CASSQDAGPYEQYF
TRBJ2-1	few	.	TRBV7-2	TGTGCCAGCAGCTCCAGGCCCACTGAGCAGTTCTTC	CASSSRPTEQFF
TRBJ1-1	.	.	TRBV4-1	TGCGCCAGCAGCCAAGACCCCTTGCCAGGGGCCGTTAATACTGAAGCTTTCTTT	CASSQDPLPGAVNTEAFF
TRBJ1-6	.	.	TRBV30	TGTGCCTGGAGTGTAATCGGGGGATCCCATAATTCACCCCTCCACTTT	CAWSVIGGSHNSPLHF
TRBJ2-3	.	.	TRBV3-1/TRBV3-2	TGTGCCAGCAGCCAAGAATCGGGTCGCACAGATACGCAGTATTTT	CASSQESGRTDTQYF
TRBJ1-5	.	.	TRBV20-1	TGCAGTGCTAGTGAGGCCCTGAGCAATCAGCCCCAGCATTTT	CSASEALSNQPQHF
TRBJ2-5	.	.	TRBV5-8	TGTGCCAGCAGCTTGGAGCTTCAAGAGACCCAGTACTTC	CASSLELQETQYF
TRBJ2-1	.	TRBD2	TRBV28	TGTGCCAGCAGTTTAGATCCAGCGGGAGCCTTCAATGAGCAGTTCTTC	CASSLDPAGAFNEQFF
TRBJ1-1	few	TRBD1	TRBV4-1	TGCGCCAGCAGCCGGACAGGGATGGGCACTGAAGCTTTCTTT	CASSRTGMGTEAFF
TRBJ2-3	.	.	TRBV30	TGTGCCTGGAGTCTTGGGGCAACTAGCACAGATACGCAGTATTTT	CAWSLGATSTDTQYF
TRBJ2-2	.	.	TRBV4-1	TGCGCCAGCAGCCATTACACAGGACAACAATCCACCGGGGAGCTGTTTTTT	CASSHYTGQQSTGELFF
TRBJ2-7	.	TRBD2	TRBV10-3	TGTGCCATCAGTGACCCTAGCGGGAGGGCCAGCGAGCAGTACTTC	CAISDPSGRASEQYF
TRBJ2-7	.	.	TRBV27	TGTGCCAGCAGTTGTCGAATAACAGGTAAGGGCCCCTACGAGCAGTACTTC	CASSCRITGKGPYEQYF